Each of the 21 T cell receptor beta chains below was sequenced from the same sample in a study of cytomegalovirus exposure and HLA in healthy donors. 60 Vbeta and 13 Jbeta primers were used in PCR. The data were produced by immunoSEQ multiplex PCR, yet TCRdb's version contains in-frame clones alone and is incomplete. The sample consists of more than 110,000 clones, roughly 65% of them appearing once. Sequencing was done on a sample of PBMCs. The receptors here all came from a woman aged 25 to 45 in good health and CMV-seronegative.

The J gene is TRBJ2-3, the V gene TRBV7-3; 8 bases are shared with TRBD2. The length of the CDR3 is 18 residues. The germline V gene has CDR1 SGHTA and CDR2 FQGTGA. J was trimmed by 0 bases and V by 2 bases; bases with no gene match: 10. CDR3 region: CASSLLGGGSLSTDTQYF. In DNA form, the CDR3 reads TGTGCCAGCAGCTTACTCGGGGGGGGATCGCTTAGCACAGATACGCAGTATTTT.

The CDR3, as DNA: TGTGCCAGCGGGGAGACTAGCGGGAGGGGTGATACGCAGTATTTT. As protein: CASGETSGRGDTQYF. This chain uses TRBV25-1 with TRBJ2-3; 14 bases are shared with TRBD2. CDR3 length: 15 amino acids. The ends lost 8 bases at V and 6 bases at J; junction bases unmatched: 7. CDR1 and CDR2 from the germline V gene are MGHDK and SYGVNS.

The rearrangement joins TRBV29-1 to TRBJ2-3, with 13 bases lining up with TRBD2. Germline V gene data show CDR1 as SQVTM and CDR2 as ANQGSEA. The length of the CDR3 is 13 residues. This chain's CDR3 is CTFGLAGADTQYF. The CDR3 DNA reads TGCACGTTCGGACTAGCGGGAGCAGATACGCAGTATTTT.

This chain links TRBV29-1 with TRBJ1-5, with 8 positions matching TRBD1. Looked up from germline, CDR1 is SQVTM and CDR2 is ANQGSEA. The CDR3 has 14 amino acids. The V segment lost 1 base and the J segment 4 bases; nucleotides outside the gene matches: 3. CDR3: CSVEVQGANQPQHF. The CDR3 nucleotides read TGCAGCGTTGAAGTCCAGGGGGCGAATCAGCCCCAGCATTTT.

This clone was picked up one time. The genes are TRBV9 and TRBJ1-1, with D unclear. Germline V gene data show CDR1 as SGDLS and CDR2 as YYNGEE. This CDR3 is 14 amino acids long. The germline V and J ends were trimmed by 0 bases and 1 base, with 7 bases remaining between them. The CDR3 protein is CASSVAPENTEAFF. For the CDR3, the DNA is TGTGCCAGCAGCGTAGCCCCAGAGAACACTGAAGCTTTCTTT.

The table lists this clone with a count of one. The chain is built from TRBV29-1 and TRBJ2-1, with D perhaps TRBD2 (5 bases). From germline, CDR1 is SQVTM and CDR2 ANQGSEA. The CDR3 loop spans 12 amino acids. V was pared by 7 bases and J by 8 bases, with 15 bases between. The CDR3 region has the DNA TGCAGCGCCAAGGAGGCGGTGGATGAGCAGTTCTTC. Translated: CSAKEAVDEQFF.

This clone showed up just a few times. V is TRBV10-3 and J is TRBJ1-2; TRBD1 agrees at 7 bases. The V segment lost 0 bases and the J segment 4 bases; nucleotides outside the gene matches: 8. The CDR3 contains 16 residues. The germline gives CDR1 ENHRY, CDR2 SYGVKD. CDR3: CAISESSRGNGYGYTF. DNA for the CDR3: TGTGCCATCAGTGAGTCGTCCAGGGGGAACGGCTATGGCTACACCTTC.

The chain combines TRBV5-4 with TRBJ2-1; D is perhaps TRBD1 (5 bases). The CDR3 totals 14 residues. Germline values: CDR1 SGHNT, CDR2 YYREEE (reference sequence). Trimming removed 1 base from V and 3 bases from J, with 8 bases in between. CDR3 loop: CASSLSRDYNEQFF. CDR3 bases: TGTGCCAGCAGCTTGAGCAGGGACTACAATGAGCAGTTCTTC.

J is TRBJ2-5 and V is TRBV28; no firm D call. This CDR3 spans 15 amino acids. CDR1 is MDHEN and CDR2 is SYDVKM in the germline V gene. V was shortened by 3 bases and J by 2 bases, with 13 bases between the two germline ends. In DNA, the CDR3 is TGTGCCAGCAGTTTTATCAGCGTCCTTCAAGAGACCCAGTACTTC. This translates into CASSFISVLQETQYF. The full variable domain, completed using reference TRBV28 and TRBJ2-5, is DVKVTQSSRYLVKRTGEKVFLECVQDMDHENMFWYRQDPGLGLRLIYFSYDVKMKEKGDIPEGYSVSREKKERFSLILESASTNQTSMYLCASSFISVLQETQYFGPGTRLLVL.

This clone is a singleton in its sample. The rearrangement links TRBV29-1 to TRBJ2-5; D is possibly TRBD1 (5 bases). The CDR3 totals 13 residues. Germline V CDR1 and CDR2: SQVTM, ANQGSEA. With 1 base removed from V and 0 bases from J, the gap between germline ends came to 6 bases. The CDR3 reads CSVEGQYQETQYF. The CDR3 DNA reads TGCAGCGTTGAAGGACAGTACCAAGAGACCCAGTACTTC.

The V gene is TRBV10-3, the J gene TRBJ2-1; D perhaps matches TRBD1 (5 bases). Germline CDR1 is ENHRY and CDR2 is SYGVKD. V dropped 0 bases and J dropped 3 bases, with 9 bases sitting between them. The CDR3 consists of 15 residues. The CDR3 DNA follows: TGTGCCATCAGTGAGTCAGGGGTAGACTACAATGAGCAGTTCTTC. Translating it yields CAISESGVDYNEQFF.

V usage is TRBV2 and J usage is TRBJ1-2, with 8 positions matching TRBD1. V lost 1 base, J lost 5 bases, and 6 bases stayed unmatched. This CDR3 comprises 15 residues. CDR1 SNHLY and CDR2 FYNNEI come from the germline V gene. The CDR3 here is CASSEGTGSEYGYTF. CDR3 bases: TGTGCCAGCAGTGAAGGGACAGGGAGTGAGTATGGCTACACCTTC.

The rearrangement uses TRBV6-5 and TRBJ2-2, with D perhaps TRBD1 (5 bases). CDR3 length: 15 amino acids. Germline-derived CDR1 and CDR2 are MNHEY and SVGAGI. V was trimmed by 6 bases and J by 3 bases, leaving 14 bases between them. CDR3 residues: CASRSSRVYTGELFF. The DNA of the CDR3 is TGTGCCAGCAGGTCATCCAGGGTGTACACCGGGGAGCTGTTTTTT.

This clone was counted only a few times. The V and J genes are TRBV5-1 and TRBJ2-5, with D tentatively TRBD2 (5 bases). V lost 2 bases to trimming and J lost 4 bases, with 12 bases between them. CDR1 is SGHRS, CDR2 YFSETQ, per germline. CDR3 length: 14 amino acids. The CDR3: CASSLVEEAETQYF. The DNA of the CDR3 is TGCGCCAGCAGCTTAGTGGAGGAAGCAGAGACCCAGTACTTC.

This clone was observed a handful of times. The chain carries TRBV7-2 and TRBJ2-1, with a weak D call TRBD1 (5 bases). Trimming shortened V by 5 bases and J by 6 bases, and 17 bases separated the two germline ends. This CDR3 comprises 15 residues. Germline loops: CDR1 SGHTA, CDR2 FQGNSA. In nucleotides, the CDR3 is TGTGCCAGCAGCCAAAGAGTAGATAGGGGCAATGAGCAGTTCTTC. Encoded protein: CASSQRVDRGNEQFF.

A few counts support this clone. This chain uses TRBV4-2 with TRBJ2-2, with a tentative D call TRBD2 (6 bases). Looked up from germline, CDR1 is LGHNA and CDR2 is YNFKEQ. CDR3 size: 15 residues. V was trimmed by 0 bases and J by 4 bases, leaving 9 bases between them. The CDR3 DNA reads as TGTGCCAGCAGCCAAGACGAGGGAGGCACCGGGGAGCTGTTTTTT. As protein: CASSQDEGGTGELFF.

In its sample, this clone was seen a few times. CDR3: CASSSGLSDEQYF. CDR3 in DNA: TGTGCCAGCAGCTCCGGACTGTCGGACGAGCAGTACTTC. The chain has TRBV5-4 and TRBJ2-7, with D perhaps matching TRBD2 (5 bases). The CDR3 length is 13 residues. The V gene's germline CDR1 is SGHNT and CDR2 YYREEE (reference sequence). V gave up 3 bases and J gave up 5 bases, with 12 bases separating them.

The V call is TRBV27, the J call TRBJ1-1; 9 bases are shared with TRBD1. The ends lost 5 bases at V and 6 bases at J; junction bases unmatched: 7. Germline V gene lookup returns CDR1 MNHEY and CDR2 SMNVEV (reference sequence). This CDR3 region has 14 residues. The CDR3 region is CASSNGQGMAEAFF. The CDR3 DNA sequence: TGTGCCAGCAGTAACGGACAGGGGATGGCTGAAGCTTTCTTT.

J is TRBJ2-3 and V is TRBV27, with 15 bases matching TRBD2. This CDR3 spans 16 amino acids. CDR1 and CDR2 from the germline V gene are MNHEY and SMNVEV (reference sequence). With 2 bases clipped from V and 7 bases from J, the junction kept 4 bases outside the gene matches. CDR3 in DNA: TGTGCCAGCAGTTTACAAGGGACTAGCGGGGGGTATACGCAGTATTTT. Translating gives CASSLQGTSGGYTQYF.

Written as DNA, the CDR3 is TGTGCCAGTAGTATTCAGGGTGTCACTGAAGCTTTCTTT. As protein: CASSIQGVTEAFF. This chain links TRBV19 with TRBJ1-1; possibly TRBD1 for D (5 bases). CDR3 length: 13 amino acids. Trimming left V 3 bases short and J 4 bases short, with 9 bases between. Germline CDR1 is LNHDA and CDR2 is SQIVND (reference sequence).

This rearrangement joins TRBV19 to TRBJ2-5; 8 bases map to TRBD2. The J call may be wrong; the DNA end is better matched by TRBJ2-7. The germline V gene encodes CDR1 LNHDA and CDR2 SQIVND (reference sequence). The CDR3 has 15 amino acids. Written as DNA, the CDR3 is TGTGCCAGTACCCCTTCGAGCGGGAGTATATACGAGCAGTACTTC. It encodes CASTPSSGSIYEQYF.